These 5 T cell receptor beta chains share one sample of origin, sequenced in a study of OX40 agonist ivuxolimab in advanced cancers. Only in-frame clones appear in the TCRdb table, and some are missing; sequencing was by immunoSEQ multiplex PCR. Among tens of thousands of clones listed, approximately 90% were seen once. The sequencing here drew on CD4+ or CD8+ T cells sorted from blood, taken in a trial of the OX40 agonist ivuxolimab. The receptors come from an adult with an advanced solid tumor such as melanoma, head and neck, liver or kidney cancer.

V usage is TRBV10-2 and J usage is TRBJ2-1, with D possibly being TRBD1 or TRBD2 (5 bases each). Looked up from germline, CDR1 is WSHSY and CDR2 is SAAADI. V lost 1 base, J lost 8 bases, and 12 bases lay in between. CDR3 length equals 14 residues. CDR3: CASSELGRPDEQFF. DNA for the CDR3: TGCGCCAGCAGTGAGTTGGGACGGCCGGATGAGCAGTTCTTC.

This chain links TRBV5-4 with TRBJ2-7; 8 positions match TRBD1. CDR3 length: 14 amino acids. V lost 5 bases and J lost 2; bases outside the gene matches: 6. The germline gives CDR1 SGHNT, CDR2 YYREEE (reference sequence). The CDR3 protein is CASSPGTGPYEQYF. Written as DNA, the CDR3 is TGTGCCAGCAGTCCCGGGACAGGACCCTACGAGCAGTACTTC. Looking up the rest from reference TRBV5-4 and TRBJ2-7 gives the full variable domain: ETGVTQSPTHLIKTRGQQVTLRCSSQSGHNTVSWYQQALGQGPQFIFQYYREEENGRGNFPPRFSGLQFPNYSSELNVNALELDDSALYLCASSPGTGPYEQYFGPGTRLTVT.

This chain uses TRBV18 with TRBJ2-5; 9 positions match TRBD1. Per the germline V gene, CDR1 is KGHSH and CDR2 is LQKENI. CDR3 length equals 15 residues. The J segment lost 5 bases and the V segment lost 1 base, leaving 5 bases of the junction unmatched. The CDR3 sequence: CASSPQQGAGETQYF. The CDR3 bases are TGTGCCAGCTCACCACAACAGGGGGCTGGGGAGACCCAGTACTTC.

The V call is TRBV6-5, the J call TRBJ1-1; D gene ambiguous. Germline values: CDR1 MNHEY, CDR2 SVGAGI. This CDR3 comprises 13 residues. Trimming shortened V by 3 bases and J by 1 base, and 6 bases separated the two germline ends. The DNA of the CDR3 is TGTGCCAGCAGTTATGGGCAGAACACTGAAGCTTTCTTT. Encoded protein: CASSYGQNTEAFF.

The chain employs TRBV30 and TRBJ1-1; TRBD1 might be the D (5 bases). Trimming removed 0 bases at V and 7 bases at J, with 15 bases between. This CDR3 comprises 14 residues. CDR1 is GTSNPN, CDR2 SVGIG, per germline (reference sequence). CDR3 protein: CAWSVRGPGGEAFF. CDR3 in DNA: TGTGCCTGGAGTGTACGGGGTCCGGGGGGTGAAGCTTTCTTT.